The source of this TCR beta chain is a study of shared clonotypes between healthy human individuals. Findings of the study overall: Sharing across four donors was highest in naive CD4 (roughly 5%) and lowest in memory CD8 (roughly 0.4%).

This CDR3 has 18 residues. CDR1 and CDR2 (germline): MNHEY, SMNVEV (reference sequence). Trimming stripped 6 bases from V and 0 bases from J, with 21 bases between. All donors qualified as healthy HIV-negative adults and had experienced no recent acute infections or vaccinations. Splitting of CD4+ cells produced CD45RA+ naive and CD45RA-negative memory subsets. The data were produced by immunoSEQ multiplex PCR, yet TCRdb's version contains in-frame clones alone and is incomplete. The data hold about a million clones, with approximately 80% observed a single time. A word on this clone: What it binds is unknown.

Sequencing used memory CD4+ T cells sorted from blood. As to subset: CD45RA-negative fraction. The TCR comes from a young man in good health. This rearrangement joins TRBV27 to TRBJ2-1; D is unclear. The CDR3 here is CASRQTPSGRSSYNEQFF. The CDR3 bases are TGTGCCAGCAGGCAAACCCCCTCCGGGCGGAGCTCCTACAATGAGCAGTTCTTC.